This TCR beta chain was sequenced during a study of T cells after posttransplantation cyclophosphamide. This clone is medium-sized in the sample. Its antigen remains unknown. Using immunoSEQ multiplex PCR, the repertoire was profiled, and TCRdb retains in-frame clones only, with some absent. The sample lists tens of thousands of clones; roughly 78% were seen once. Treatment was busulfan-fludarabine conditioning, a marrow graft, and cyclophosphamide on days +3 and +4. General observations from the study: Recipient CMV seropositivity and CMV reactivation strongly tracked TRB clonality. Blood and skin or GI T cell repertoires showed limited TRB overlap.

Specimen: CD4+ T cells sorted from blood, collected just over 1,900 days after a stem cell transplant with posttransplant cyclophosphamide. This TCR came from a female patient in her thirties or forties who received an allogeneic stem cell transplant from a related donor, was CMV-positive, and had no GVHD. Some T cells may have originated in the graft donor.

This CDR3 reads CASSTPTVSTYGYTF. The CDR3 DNA reads as TGTGCCAGCAGTACTCCGACAGTATCTACCTATGGCTACACCTTC. V gene TRBV28 combines with J gene TRBJ1-2; D perhaps matches TRBD1 (5 bases). The germline V and J ends were trimmed by 5 bases and 4 bases, with 17 bases remaining between them. The CDR3 consists of 15 residues. The germline gives CDR1 MDHEN, CDR2 SYDVKM.